Following are 23 T cell receptor beta chains from one sample sequenced in a study of identical twins. TCRdb re-derived calls from the 5' RACE reads in MiXCR, one entry per CDR3 protein. The sample holds some 600,000 distinct CDR3 sequences, just over 7% seen once. These data were also filed under a second study, of yellow fever vaccine responses in identical twins.

The sequenced sample consisted of PBMCs. These receptors came from a woman younger than 30 in good health.

In its sample, this clonotype was seen a few times. J is TRBJ1-4 and V is TRBV6-1; D might be TRBD1 (5 bases). This CDR3 has 14 residues. V lost 3 bases and J lost 2, with 7 bases in between. The germline V gene has CDR1 MNHNS and CDR2 SASEGT. CDR3 DNA: TGTGCCAGCAGTGACAGGGTCACTAATGAAAAACTGTTTTTT. This sequence encodes CASSDRVTNEKLFF.

This chain uses TRBV7-2 with TRBJ2-5, with D possibly being TRBD2 (5 bases). This CDR3 has 14 amino acids. V shed 5 bases and J shed 4 bases, with 14 bases lying between them. CDR1 is SGHTA, CDR2 FQGNSA, per germline. CDR3 protein: CASSVSRGTETQYF. The DNA for the CDR3 is TGTGCCAGCAGCGTGAGCCGGGGAACAGAGACCCAGTACTTC.

The chain carries TRBV6-2 or TRBV6-3 and TRBJ2-7; TRBD2 might be the D (6 bases). Trimming took 2 bases from V and 1 from J, leaving 6 bases between them. CDR1 MNHEY and CDR2 SVGEGT come from the germline V gene. CDR3 length: 13 amino acids. The CDR3 protein is CASSYRESYEQYF. The CDR3 DNA follows: TGTGCCAGCAGTTACCGGGAGTCCTACGAGCAGTACTTC.

This clonotype came up many times. Written as DNA, the CDR3 is TGTGCCAGCAGCCGGGGGGGCACTGAAGCTTTCTTT. Amino acid sequence: CASSRGGTEAFF. The chain uses TRBV9 and TRBJ1-1; TRBD1 is a possible D gene (5 bases). The V end lost 4 bases, the J end lost 4 bases, and 8 bases lay between the germline ends. This CDR3 is 12 amino acids long. Germline assignment: CDR1 SGDLS and CDR2 YYNGEE.

This clonotype was detected only a few times. This chain joins TRBV7-7 and TRBJ2-5; TRBD1 is a possible D gene (6 bases). Trimming cost V 3 bases and J 2 bases, with 10 bases left between them. Per the germline V gene, CDR1 is SSHAT and CDR2 is FNYEAQ (reference sequence). CDR3 length: 14 amino acids. CDR3 sequence (DNA): TGTGCCAGCAGCTTGTACGGACAGCAAGAGACCCAGTACTTC. Its translation: CASSLYGQQETQYF.

This chain uses TRBV5-1 with TRBJ1-1; unclear D gene. V was cut by 6 bases and J by 1 base, with 16 bases left in between. The CDR3 runs to 15 residues. In germline, CDR1 is SGHRS, CDR2 YFSETQ. For the CDR3, the DNA is TGCGCCAGCACCCTCACCGGGCCTAAGAACACTGAAGCTTTCTTT. This encodes CASTLTGPKNTEAFF.

CDR3: CASSLLGLAETQYF. The DNA for the CDR3 is TGTGCCAGCAGCTTATTGGGACTAGCTGAGACCCAGTACTTC. This chain links TRBV7-2 with TRBJ2-5; 9 bases align to TRBD2. CDR3 length: 14 amino acids. The V and J ends lost 2 bases and 5 bases, in that order; junction bases with no gene match: 3. From germline, CDR1 is SGHTA and CDR2 FQGNSA.

This clonotype was counted at least ten times. The CDR3 DNA reads as TGTGCCAGCAGTTTAGGGTTGCGGGTATACGAGCAGTACTTC. The encoded protein is CASSLGLRVYEQYF. The chain uses TRBV28 and TRBJ2-7, with D possibly being TRBD2 (5 bases). The CDR3 runs to 14 residues. Germline V CDR1 and CDR2: MDHEN, SYDVKM. V was clipped by 2 bases and J by 4 bases, with 12 bases between them.

The chain carries TRBV5-1 and TRBJ1-1; TRBD1 is a possible D gene (5 bases). V lost 0 bases, J lost 4 bases, and 13 bases lay in between. In germline, CDR1 is SGHRS, CDR2 YFSETQ. The CDR3 is 15 residues long. CDR3 residues: CASSLVGELGTEAFF. The CDR3 DNA reads TGCGCCAGCAGCTTGGTGGGGGAATTGGGCACTGAAGCTTTCTTT. Full variable domain (remainder filled in from reference TRBV5-1 and TRBJ1-1): KAGVTQTPRYLIKTRGQQVTLSCSPISGHRSVSWYQQTPGQGLQFLFEYFSETQRNKGNFPGRFSGRQFSNSRSEMNVSTLELGDSALYLCASSLVGELGTEAFFGQGTRLTVV.

This clonotype was counted only a few times. The chain couples TRBV2 to TRBJ2-5; D might be TRBD1 (7 bases). Between the trimmed V and J ends, which lost 3 bases and 5 bases, there was a span of 22 bases. The CDR3 length is 17 residues. Germline CDR1 SNHLY, CDR2 FYNNEI. The CDR3 DNA follows: TGTGCCAGCAGTGAGGGTTGGACAGGCGGGACAAGGGAGACCCAGTACTTC. Its protein product is CASSEGWTGGTRETQYF. The complete variable domain, with remaining parts taken from reference TRBV2 and TRBJ2-5, reads EPEVTQTPSHQVTQMGQEVILRCVPISNHLYFYWYRQILGQKVEFLVSFYNNEISEKSEIFDDQFSVERPDGSNFTLKIRSTKLEDSAMYFCASSEGWTGGTRETQYFGPGTRLLVL.

There are a few counts of this clonotype. V gene TRBV5-1 combines with J gene TRBJ2-1, with 7 bases matching TRBD1. Unmatched junction bases numbered 12, after V lost 0 bases and J lost 9 bases. Germline CDR1 SGHRS, CDR2 YFSETQ. CDR3 size: 16 residues. The CDR3 here is CASSLGVTGRSGEQFF. The CDR3 DNA sequence: TGCGCCAGCAGCTTGGGGGTGACAGGGCGGTCGGGTGAGCAGTTCTTC.

CDR3 sequence reads: CASSKRTRPNEQFF. DNA of the CDR3: TGTGCCAGCAGCAAAAGGACTAGACCCAATGAGCAGTTCTTC. The chain links TRBV14 to TRBJ2-1; 7 bases align to TRBD2. This CDR3 spans 14 amino acids. In germline, CDR1 is SGHDN, CDR2 FVKESK. Trimming removed 5 bases from V and 6 bases from J; junction bases left unmatched: 7. Full variable domain (remainder filled in from reference TRBV14 and TRBJ2-1): EAGVTQFPSHSVIEKGQTVTLRCDPISGHDNLYWYRRVMGKEIKFLLHFVKESKQDESGMPNNRFLAERTGGTYSTLKVQPAELEDSGVYFCASSKRTRPNEQFFGPGTRLTVL.

The gene calls are TRBV18 and TRBJ2-1; 7 bases align to TRBD2. Germline V gene sequence: CDR1 KGHSH, CDR2 LQKENI. The V segment lost 3 bases and the J segment 6 bases; nucleotides outside the gene matches: 14. The CDR3 runs 17 residues. CDR3 DNA sequence: TGTGCCAGCTCACCCTGGCGGGCGGGGGAGTTTGGCAATGAGCAGTTCTTC. It codes for CASSPWRAGEFGNEQFF.

This clonotype was seen more than once but under ten times. The J gene is TRBJ1-5, the V gene TRBV6-2 or TRBV6-3; 7 bases agree with TRBD1. Germline V gene data show CDR1 as MNHEY and CDR2 as SVGEGT. V lost 7 bases and J lost 7; bases outside the gene matches: 13. This CDR3 spans 15 amino acids. CDR3 sequence: CASTSEVGGWQPQHF. CDR3 sequence (DNA): TGTGCCAGCACCTCCGAGGTAGGGGGCTGGCAGCCCCAGCATTTT.

This clonotype was picked up many times. The chain recombines TRBV13 with TRBJ1-2, with D tentatively TRBD1 (5 bases). The V gene lost 5 bases and the J gene lost 6 bases, with 28 bases spanning the gap. The length of the CDR3 is 18 residues. The germline V gene encodes CDR1 PRHDT and CDR2 FYEKMQ (reference sequence). Here the CDR3 reads CASSLFRDPSGMGHGYTF. The DNA of the CDR3 is TGTGCCAGCAGCCTATTCCGGGACCCGAGCGGGATGGGGCATGGCTACACCTTC.

This clonotype was seen a few times. V and J are TRBV10-2 and TRBJ2-1, with 9 bases fitting TRBD2. V lost 1 base to trimming and J lost 4 bases; unmatched junction nucleotides: 8. The CDR3 spans 17 residues. Germline loops: CDR1 WSHSY, CDR2 SAAADI. CDR3 amino acids: CASSEYGAGGPYNEQFF. The CDR3 region has the DNA TGCGCCAGCAGTGAGTACGGCGCGGGGGGGCCTTACAATGAGCAGTTCTTC.

In its sample, this clonotype was seen a few times. The chain couples TRBV20-1 to TRBJ1-1; 7 bases agree with TRBD1. Germline lookup yields CDR1 DFQATT and CDR2 SNEGSKA (reference sequence). V dropped 6 bases and J dropped 1; count of bases not matched to a gene: 5. This CDR3 comprises 13 residues. The CDR3 here is CSARQGTNTEAFF. CDR3 nucleotides: TGCAGTGCAAGACAGGGAACGAACACTGAAGCTTTCTTT.

This clonotype was seen a few times. The CDR3 region is CATSRDGLAGGQREQYV. Written as DNA, the CDR3 is TGTGCCACCAGCAGAGATGGTCTAGCGGGGGGGCAAAGGGAGCAGTACGTC. The rearrangement links TRBV15 to TRBJ2-7; 12 bases are a match to TRBD2. The germline gives CDR1 LNHNV, CDR2 YYDKDF (reference sequence). V shed 0 bases and J 7 bases; nucleotides not matched to a gene: 10. The CDR3 covers 17 residues.

The chain combines TRBV21-1 with TRBJ2-7; the tabulated D call, TRBD1, remains unverified against the DNA. TRBV21-1 has pseudogene status. The CDR3 is 14 amino acids. This chain's CDR3 is CASSKRDRDYEQYV. The CDR3 DNA is TGTGCCAGCAGCAAACGGGACAGGGACTACGAGCAGTACGTC.

V usage is TRBV5-1 and J usage is TRBJ2-3; 9 bases fit TRBD1. With 0 bases clipped from V and 5 bases from J, the junction kept 4 bases outside the gene matches. Germline V lookup: CDR1 SGHRS, CDR2 YFSETQ. The CDR3 extends over 15 amino acids. CDR3 residues: CASSLEGQGLDTQYF. CDR3 sequence (DNA): TGCGCCAGCAGCTTGGAGGGACAGGGATTAGATACGCAGTATTTT.

This clonotype was seen at least ten times. V is TRBV12-3 or TRBV12-4 and J is TRBJ1-4; TRBD1 aligns across 8 bases. The CDR3 has 15 residues. The trim removed 8 bases at V and 7 bases at J, leaving 12 bases unmatched. The DNA of the CDR3 is TGTGCCAGCGTTGGTATGAGGACAGGGATTGAAAAACTGTTTTTT. Its protein is CASVGMRTGIEKLFF.

The sample holds many counts of this clonotype. The gene calls are TRBV12-3 or TRBV12-4 and TRBJ1-1; 7 positions match TRBD1. The CDR3 is 15 amino acids. V trimming: 6 bases; J trimming: 0 bases; junction bases outside the gene matches: 7. This chain's CDR3 is CASRNARGLNTEAFF. In nucleotides, the CDR3 is TGTGCCAGCAGGAACGCCAGGGGGTTGAACACTGAAGCTTTCTTT.

This chain connects TRBV9 to TRBJ2-1, with 12 bases identical to TRBD2. There are 15 residues in the CDR3. V gave up 0 bases and J gave up 8 bases; unmatched junction bases: 3. Germline V CDR1 and CDR2: SGDLS, YYNGEE. In DNA, the CDR3 is TGTGCCAGCAGCGTAGGGACTAGCGGGACTCATGAGCAGTTCTTC. This sequence encodes CASSVGTSGTHEQFF.